A selection of T cell receptor beta chains follows, all from one sample in a study of cytomegalovirus exposure and HLA in healthy donors. Libraries were prepared by immunoSEQ multiplex PCR; TCRdb keeps only in-frame clonotypes and omits some of them. In the table there are more than 55,000 clones, 80% of which are singletons. Sample: PBMCs. These receptors all come from a woman aged 40 to 49 in good health and CMV-seronegative. CDR3s include the opening cysteine and the closing phenylalanine or tryptophan. D genes are given only for firm matches. Size tells how often a clone was seen (once, few, many) or the class of an expanded clone, and some rows leave it out.

CDR3aa: CASSLNSGTSSGELFF; CDR3nt: TGTGCCAGCAGCCTAAATAGTGGGACTAGTTCCGGGGAGCTGTTTTTT; j_gene: TRBJ2-2; d_gene: TRBD2; v_gene: TRBV7-3; abundance: NA
CDR3aa: CASRTGGDTEAFF; CDR3nt: TGTGCCAGCAGAACAGGGGGCGACACTGAAGCTTTCTTT; j_gene: TRBJ1-1; d_gene: TRBD1; v_gene: TRBV28; abundance: NA
CDR3aa: CASSLDTGLHEQYF; CDR3nt: TGTGCCAGCAGCTTAGATACCGGGTTACACGAGCAGTACTTC; j_gene: TRBJ2-7; d_gene: NA; v_gene: TRBV11-2; abundance: NA
CDR3aa: CAWSVQQNTEAFF; CDR3nt: TGTGCCTGGAGTGTACAGCAGAACACTGAAGCTTTCTTT; j_gene: TRBJ1-1; d_gene: NA; v_gene: TRBV30; abundance: NA
CDR3aa: CASGALNTEAFF; CDR3nt: TGTGCCAGCGGGGCCCTGAACACTGAAGCTTTCTTT; j_gene: TRBJ1-1; d_gene: NA; v_gene: TRBV5-6; abundance: NA
CDR3aa: CASSQDRLAGITDTQYF; CDR3nt: TGCGCCAGCAGCCAAGATCGGCTAGCGGGGATCACAGATACGCAGTATTTT; j_gene: TRBJ2-3; d_gene: TRBD2; v_gene: TRBV4-3; abundance: few
CDR3aa: CASSSWDRVYSNQPQHF; CDR3nt: TGTGCCAGTAGTTCTTGGGACAGGGTATATAGCAATCAGCCCCAGCATTTT; j_gene: TRBJ1-5; d_gene: TRBD1; v_gene: TRBV19; abundance: NA
CDR3aa: CASSQDHGSGGYEQYF; CDR3nt: TGTGCCAGCAGCCAAGATCATGGCAGTGGAGGGTACGAGCAGTACTTC; j_gene: TRBJ2-7; d_gene: NA; v_gene: TRBV4-2; abundance: few
CDR3aa: CASSHPLGGSSYNEQFF; CDR3nt: TGTGCCAGCAGCCACCCCCTAGGTGGTAGCTCCTACAATGAGCAGTTCTTC; j_gene: TRBJ2-1; d_gene: NA; v_gene: TRBV7-9; abundance: once
CDR3aa: CASSFTPAFYGYTF; CDR3nt: TGTGCCAGCAGCTTCACCCCCGCGTTCTATGGCTACACCTTC; j_gene: TRBJ1-2; d_gene: NA; v_gene: TRBV11-3; abundance: NA
CDR3aa: CAWTPGYGYTF; CDR3nt: TGTGCCTGGACGCCGGGGTATGGCTACACCTTC; j_gene: TRBJ1-2; d_gene: NA; v_gene: TRBV30; abundance: few
CDR3aa: CASKGSGKTFNQPQHF; CDR3nt: TGTGCCAGCAAGGGATCAGGGAAAACCTTCAATCAGCCCCAGCATTTT; j_gene: TRBJ1-5; d_gene: NA; v_gene: TRBV2; abundance: NA
CDR3aa: CASSLAEQGGRLAKNIQYF; CDR3nt: TGTGCCAGCAGCTTAGCCGAGCAGGGCGGGAGGCTAGCCAAAAACATTCAGTACTTC; j_gene: TRBJ2-4; d_gene: TRBD2; v_gene: TRBV7-8; abundance: NA
CDR3aa: CASSQTPTYEQYF; CDR3nt: TGTGCCAGCAGCCAGACACCCACCTACGAGCAGTACTTC; j_gene: TRBJ2-7; d_gene: NA; v_gene: TRBV5-4; abundance: NA
CDR3aa: CASSEAARGLEKLFF; CDR3nt: TGTGCCAGCAGTGAAGCTGCCAGGGGGCTGGAAAAACTGTTTTTT; j_gene: TRBJ1-4; d_gene: TRBD1; v_gene: TRBV6-1; abundance: once
CDR3aa: CASSFSGGSGYGYTF; CDR3nt: TGTGCCAGCAGCTTTAGTGGGGGGAGCGGCTATGGCTACACCTTC; j_gene: TRBJ1-2; d_gene: NA; v_gene: TRBV7-2; abundance: NA
CDR3aa: CASSLTSGRAVNEQFF; CDR3nt: TGTGCCAGCAGTCTCACTAGCGGGAGGGCCGTCAATGAGCAGTTCTTC; j_gene: TRBJ2-1; d_gene: TRBD2; v_gene: TRBV25-1; abundance: once
CDR3aa: CASSLYSGITDTQYF; CDR3nt: TGTGCCAGCAGCCTCTACAGCGGGATCACAGATACGCAGTATTTT; j_gene: TRBJ2-3; d_gene: TRBD2; v_gene: TRBV7-2; abundance: NA
CDR3aa: CASSSVYNEQFF; CDR3nt: TGTGCCAGCAGCTCAGTCTACAATGAGCAGTTCTTC; j_gene: TRBJ2-1; d_gene: NA; v_gene: TRBV5-4; abundance: NA
CDR3aa: CASSEDLGGTEAFF; CDR3nt: TGTGCCAGCAGTGAGGACTTAGGAGGCACTGAAGCTTTCTTT; j_gene: TRBJ1-1; d_gene: NA; v_gene: TRBV2; abundance: NA
CDR3aa: CASSPGLAGKVSTDTQYF; CDR3nt: TGTGCCAGCTCACCCGGCTTAGCGGGAAAAGTTAGCACAGATACGCAGTATTTT; j_gene: TRBJ2-3; d_gene: TRBD2; v_gene: TRBV18; abundance: NA
CDR3aa: CATTPGLAHYNEQFF; CDR3nt: TGTGCCACCACGCCGGGACTAGCGCACTACAATGAGCAGTTCTTC; j_gene: TRBJ2-1; d_gene: TRBD2; v_gene: TRBV19; abundance: NA
CDR3aa: CASSSGFIDSGNTIYF; CDR3nt: TGCGCCAGCAGCTCGGGGTTTATCGACTCTGGAAACACCATATATTTT; j_gene: TRBJ1-3; d_gene: NA; v_gene: TRBV4-1; abundance: NA
CDR3aa: CASSLEIRERTDTQYF; CDR3nt: TGCGCCAGCAGCTTAGAGATACGGGAGAGGACAGATACGCAGTATTTT; j_gene: TRBJ2-3; d_gene: NA; v_gene: TRBV4-3; abundance: NA
CDR3aa: CASSPGLGNTEAFF; CDR3nt: TGTGCCAGCAGCCCGGGACTGGGGAACACTGAAGCTTTCTTT; j_gene: TRBJ1-1; d_gene: NA; v_gene: TRBV9; abundance: NA
CDR3aa: CASSAGTSGYEQYF; CDR3nt: TGTGCCAGCAGCGCCGGGACTAGCGGATACGAGCAGTACTTC; j_gene: TRBJ2-7; d_gene: TRBD2; v_gene: TRBV9; abundance: NA
CDR3aa: CASSLADTRQFF; CDR3nt: TGTGCCAGCAGCTTAGCGGACACCCGGCAGTTCTTT; j_gene: TRBJ1-1; d_gene: NA; v_gene: TRBV7-2; abundance: NA
CDR3aa: CASSPSTSNQPQHF; CDR3nt: TGTGCCAGCAGTCCCAGTACTAGCAATCAGCCCCAGCATTTT; j_gene: TRBJ1-5; d_gene: NA; v_gene: TRBV28; abundance: NA
CDR3aa: CASSNSGPYEQYF; CDR3nt: TGTGCCAGCAGCAATTCAGGGCCCTACGAGCAGTACTTC; j_gene: TRBJ2-7; d_gene: NA; v_gene: TRBV21-1; abundance: NA
CDR3aa: CAIRTGRHKNIQYF; CDR3nt: TGTGCCATCCGGACAGGGAGGCACAAAAACATTCAGTACTTC; j_gene: TRBJ2-4; d_gene: TRBD1; v_gene: TRBV10-3; abundance: once
CDR3aa: CASSLPGQGYGYTF; CDR3nt: TGTGCCAGCAGCCTACCGGGACAGGGATATGGCTACACCTTC; j_gene: TRBJ1-2; d_gene: TRBD1; v_gene: TRBV7-8; abundance: NA
CDR3aa: CASSIGVREQYF; CDR3nt: TGTGCCAGCAGTATCGGGGTTAGAGAGCAGTACTTC; j_gene: TRBJ2-7; d_gene: NA; v_gene: TRBV6-1; abundance: NA
CDR3aa: CASSEGGQASTEAFF; CDR3nt: TGTGCCAGCAGTGAAGGAGGACAGGCGAGCACTGAAGCTTTCTTT; j_gene: TRBJ1-1; d_gene: TRBD1; v_gene: TRBV25-1; abundance: few
CDR3aa: CASSVGPGQLAKNIQYF; CDR3nt: TGTGCCAGCAGCGTGGGACCGGGACAGCTAGCCAAAAACATTCAGTACTTC; j_gene: TRBJ2-4; d_gene: TRBD1; v_gene: TRBV9; abundance: NA
CDR3aa: CASSLSGLAGEWYEQYF; CDR3nt: TGCGCCAGCAGCCTGTCGGGATTGGCGGGAGAATGGTACGAGCAGTACTTC; j_gene: TRBJ2-7; d_gene: TRBD2; v_gene: TRBV4-1; abundance: NA
CDR3aa: CASSSTGNTIYF; CDR3nt: TGTGCCAGCAGCTCAACTGGAAACACCATATATTTT; j_gene: TRBJ1-3; d_gene: NA; v_gene: TRBV7-2; abundance: NA
CDR3aa: CASSPSLPLAGVGNEQFF; CDR3nt: TGTGCTAGCAGCCCCTCCCTCCCCTTAGCGGGAGTGGGGAATGAGCAGTTCTTC; j_gene: TRBJ2-1; d_gene: TRBD2; v_gene: TRBV7-7; abundance: few
CDR3aa: CASSEESRGYNEQFF; CDR3nt: TGTGCCAGCAGTGAAGAATCGCGCGGGTACAATGAGCAGTTCTTC; j_gene: TRBJ2-1; d_gene: NA; v_gene: TRBV6-1; abundance: NA